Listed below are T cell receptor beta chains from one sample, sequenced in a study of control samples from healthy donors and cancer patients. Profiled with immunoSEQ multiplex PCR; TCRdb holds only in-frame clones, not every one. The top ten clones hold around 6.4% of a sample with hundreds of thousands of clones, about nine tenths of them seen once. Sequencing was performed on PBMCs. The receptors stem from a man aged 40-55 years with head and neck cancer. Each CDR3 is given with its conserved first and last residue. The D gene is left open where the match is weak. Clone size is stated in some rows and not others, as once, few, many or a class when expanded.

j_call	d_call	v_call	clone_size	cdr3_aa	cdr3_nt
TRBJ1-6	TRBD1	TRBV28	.	CASTPQGVANSPLHF	TGTGCCAGCACCCCCCAGGGGGTTGCGAATTCACCCCTCCACTTT
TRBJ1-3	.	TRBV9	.	CASSAPSSGNTIYF	TGTGCCAGCAGCGCGCCGTCCTCTGGAAACACCATATATTTT
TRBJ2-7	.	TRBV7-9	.	CASSPRGGSSYEQYF	TGTGCCAGCAGCCCCAGGGGGGGCAGCTCCTACGAGCAGTACTTC
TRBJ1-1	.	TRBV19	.	CASRGGAEAFF	TGTGCCAGTAGGGGGGGAGCTGAAGCTTTCTTT
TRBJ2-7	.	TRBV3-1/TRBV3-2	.	CASSQGGEYEQYF	TGTGCCAGCAGCCAAGGAGGGGAATACGAGCAGTACTTC
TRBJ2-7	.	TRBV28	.	CASSNHRVYEQYF	TGTGCCAGCAGTAATCACAGGGTCTACGAGCAGTACTTC
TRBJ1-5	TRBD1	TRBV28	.	CASSTTDRGLSQHF	TGTGCCAGCAGTACAACGGACAGGGGCCTGTCCCAGCATTTT
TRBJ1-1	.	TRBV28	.	CASSPRAYEAFF	TGTGCCAGCAGTCCCCGAGCCTACGAGGCTTTCTTT
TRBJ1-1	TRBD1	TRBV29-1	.	CSVRQGYMNTEAFF	TGCAGCGTACGACAGGGGTACATGAACACTGAAGCTTTCTTT
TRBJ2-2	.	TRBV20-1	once	CSARNTGELFF	TGCAGTGCTAGAAACACCGGGGAGCTGTTTTTT
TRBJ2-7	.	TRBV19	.	CASSIFQGYEQYF	TGTGCCAGTAGTATATTTCAGGGCTACGAGCAGTACTTC
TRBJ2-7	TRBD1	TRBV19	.	CASSDQGQGSYEQYF	TGTGCCAGTAGCGACCAGGGACAGGGCTCCTACGAGCAGTACTTC
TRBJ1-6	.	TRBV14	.	CASSEVNSPLHF	TGTGCCAGCAGCGAGGTGAATTCACCCCTCCACTTT
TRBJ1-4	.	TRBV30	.	CAWSPGVNEKLFF	TGTGCCTGGAGTCCTGGAGTTAATGAAAAACTGTTTTTT
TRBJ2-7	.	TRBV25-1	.	CASRSDGYEQYF	TGTGCCAGCAGATCCGACGGTTACGAGCAGTACTTC
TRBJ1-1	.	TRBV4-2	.	CASSQVGPQGMWNTEAFF	TGTGCCAGCAGCCAAGTAGGGCCACAGGGAATGTGGAACACTGAAGCTTTCTTT
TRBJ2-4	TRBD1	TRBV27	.	CASSPRTGNVSKNIQYF	TGTGCCAGCAGTCCCAGGACAGGAAATGTGTCCAAAAACATTCAGTACTTC
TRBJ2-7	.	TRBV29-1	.	CSVEAKGSYEQYF	TGCAGCGTTGAGGCAAAGGGCTCCTACGAGCAGTACTTC
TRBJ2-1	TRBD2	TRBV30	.	CAWKGAGGPGEQFF	TGTGCCTGGAAAGGAGCGGGGGGGCCGGGTGAGCAGTTCTTC
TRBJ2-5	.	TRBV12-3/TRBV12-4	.	CASSLSVQETQYF	TGTGCCAGCAGTTTAAGTGTGCAAGAGACCCAGTACTTC
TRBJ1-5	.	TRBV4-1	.	CASSQEVGSWKPQHF	TGCGCCAGCAGCCAAGAGGTCGGCAGTTGGAAGCCCCAGCATTTT
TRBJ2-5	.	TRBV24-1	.	CATRSGDFETQYF	TGTGCCACCAGGTCCGGGGATTTCGAGACCCAGTACTTC
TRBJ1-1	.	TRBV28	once	CASSWGGTGTEAFF	TGTGCCAGCAGTTGGGGGGGGACGGGCACTGAAGCTTTCTTT
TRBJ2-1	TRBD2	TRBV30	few	CAAPVSSGREGEQFF	TGTGCCGCCCCCGTTTCCAGCGGGAGGGAGGGTGAGCAGTTCTTC
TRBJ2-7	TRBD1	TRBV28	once	CASSLTGKRGEQYF	TGTGCCAGCAGCCTGACAGGGAAAAGGGGCGAGCAGTACTTC
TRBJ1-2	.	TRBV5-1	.	CASRRDGTHEVSYGYTF	TGCGCCAGCAGACGCGACGGGACCCATGAGGTCTCCTATGGCTACACCTTC
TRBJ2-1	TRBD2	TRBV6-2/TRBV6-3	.	CASSLAAYNEQFF	TGTGCCAGCAGCCTAGCGGCATACAATGAGCAGTTCTTC
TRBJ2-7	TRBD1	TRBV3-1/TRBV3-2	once	CASSRRGRDYEQYF	TGTGCCAGCAGTCGCAGGGGGCGCGACTACGAGCAGTACTTC
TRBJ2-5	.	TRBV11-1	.	CASVGTRQETQYF	TGTGCCAGCGTCGGGACGCGACAAGAGACCCAGTACTTC
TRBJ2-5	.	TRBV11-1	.	CASSHLNGGRETQYF	TGTGCCAGCAGCCACCTAAACGGTGGCAGAGAGACCCAGTACTTC
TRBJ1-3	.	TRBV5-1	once	CASSFESAYGNTIYF	TGCGCCAGCAGCTTCGAGAGCGCGTACGGAAACACCATATATTTT
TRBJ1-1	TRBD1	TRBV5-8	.	CASTDRVNTEAFF	TGTGCCAGCACTGACAGGGTGAACACTGAAGCTTTCTTT
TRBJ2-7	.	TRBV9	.	CASSVGGAGAFYEQYF	TGTGCCAGCAGCGTAGGTGGTGCGGGGGCCTTCTACGAGCAGTACTTC
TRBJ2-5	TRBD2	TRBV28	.	CASSFGGVGVQETQYF	TGTGCCAGCAGTTTCGGGGGGGTAGGGGTTCAAGAGACCCAGTACTTC
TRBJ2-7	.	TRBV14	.	CASSQVGSWLAHEQYF	TGTGCCAGCAGCCAAGTAGGCTCTTGGCTGGCTCACGAGCAGTACTTC
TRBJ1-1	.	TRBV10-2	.	CASGRGPNPPEAFF	TGCGCCAGCGGTCGGGGTCCGAATCCGCCCGAAGCTTTCTTT
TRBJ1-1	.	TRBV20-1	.	CSASADTEAFF	TGCAGTGCTAGCGCCGACACTGAAGCTTTCTTT
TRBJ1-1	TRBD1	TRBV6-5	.	CASRGQGRGEAFF	TGTGCCAGCAGAGGACAGGGTCGAGGAGAAGCTTTCTTT
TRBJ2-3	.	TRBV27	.	CASSLDRTPQMDTQYF	TGTGCCAGCAGTTTAGATAGGACGCCGCAAATGGATACGCAGTATTTT
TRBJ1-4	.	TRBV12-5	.	CASGLRGGRSEKLFF	TGTGCTAGTGGTTTGCGAGGGGGGCGAAGTGAAAAACTGTTTTTT
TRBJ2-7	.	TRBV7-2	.	CASTLLGGRGEQYF	TGTGCCAGCACCCTCCTTGGGGGGCGCGGCGAGCAGTACTTC
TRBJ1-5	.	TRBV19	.	CASSIKGNQPQHF	TGTGCCAGTAGTATAAAGGGGAATCAGCCCCAGCATTTT
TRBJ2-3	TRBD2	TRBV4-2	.	CASSQITSGGADTQYF	TGTGCCAGCAGCCAAATCACTAGCGGGGGGGCAGATACGCAGTATTTT
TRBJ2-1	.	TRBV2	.	CASSVGGARDNEQFF	TGTGCCAGCAGTGTGGGGGGCGCGAGGGACAATGAGCAGTTCTTC
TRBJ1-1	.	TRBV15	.	CATSRDPSGTLNTEAFF	TGTGCCACCAGCAGAGATCCCTCCGGGACTTTGAACACTGAAGCTTTCTTT
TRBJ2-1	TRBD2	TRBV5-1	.	CASSLEVGAGPYNEQFF	TGCGCCAGCAGCTTGGAGGTGGGAGCGGGGCCATACAATGAGCAGTTCTTC
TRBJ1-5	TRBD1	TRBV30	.	CAWSVTGFGQPQHF	TGTGCCTGGAGTGTGACAGGGTTTGGACAGCCCCAGCATTTT
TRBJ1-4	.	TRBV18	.	CASSPPRGDEKLFF	TGTGCCAGCTCACCACCCAGGGGTGATGAAAAACTGTTTTTT